This T cell receptor beta chain is from a study of shared clonotypes between healthy human individuals. Overall study findings and caveats: Among non-shared clonotypes, generation probabilities were lower than among those shared by all four donors.

In its sample, this clone was seen a few times. Antigen unknown. The authors' processing: ImmunoSEQ output held junction-only sequences without quality scores, so filtering differed. The data were produced by immunoSEQ multiplex PCR, yet TCRdb's version contains in-frame clones alone and is incomplete. Clone size and the V and J calls come from that table; the DNA yielded D and trimming. The top ten hold roughly 0.06% of the sample, which has some 500,000 clones, 90% to 96% seen once. The CDR3 spans 12 residues. The V and J ends lost 3 bases and 5 bases respectively, with 6 bases between them. Germline assignment: CDR1 LNHDA and CDR2 SQIVND (reference sequence).

This clonotype originated in a woman aged 30 to 39 in good health. This chain links TRBV19 with TRBJ2-3, with D hard to call. What was sequenced was naive CD4+ T cells sorted from blood. The subset denotes: CD45RA+ positively selected. In DNA, the CDR3 is TGTGCCAGTAGTATTCGCGGAGATACGCAGTATTTT. It encodes CASSIRGDTQYF.